This passage covers 32 T cell receptor beta chains from one sample sequenced in a study of shared clonotypes between healthy human individuals. Sequenced by immunoSEQ multiplex PCR; TCRdb stores in-frame clones only, minus some. The data show about 600,000 clones, 95% to 98% seen once. The sample was naive CD4+ T cells sorted from blood. As to subset: CD45RA+ positively selected. These receptors all stem from a woman aged 30 to 39 in good health.

The genes are TRBV7-9 and TRBJ1-2, with 7 bases fitting TRBD1. This CDR3 comprises 13 residues. Germline assignment: CDR1 SEHNR and CDR2 FQNEAQ (reference sequence). V was pared by 1 base and J by 11 bases, with 7 bases of the junction left unmatched. The CDR3 DNA reads as TGTGCCAGCAGCTTAGAGGAGGGGGCCCCTTACACCTTC. This codes for CASSLEEGAPYTF.

The V and J genes are TRBV28 and TRBJ1-1, with D perhaps TRBD1 (6 bases). Germline V gene data show CDR1 as MDHEN and CDR2 as SYDVKM. Deletions cut 11 bases from V and 0 bases from J, with 13 bases between. The CDR3 is 13 residues long. CDR3 residues: CAGSGVVNTEAFF. The CDR3 bases are TGTGCCGGGTCAGGGGTAGTGAACACTGAAGCTTTCTTT.

This clone was seen only once. The gene calls are TRBV18 and TRBJ2-5; possibly TRBD2 for D (6 bases). V was clipped by 4 bases and J by 5 bases, with 11 bases between them. The germline V gene has CDR1 KGHSH and CDR2 LQKENI. The CDR3 totals 13 residues. The CDR3 reads CASSRLVWETQYF. In DNA form, the CDR3 reads TGTGCCAGCTCACGACTAGTTTGGGAGACCCAGTACTTC.

The V and J genes are TRBV30 and TRBJ2-7; 7 bases line up with TRBD1. Germline-derived CDR1 and CDR2 are GTSNPN and SVGIG (reference sequence). V shed 7 bases, J shed 0 bases, and the junction held 6 bases outside the gene matches. The length of the CDR3 is 13 residues. The CDR3, as DNA: TGTGCCTATGACAGGGCGAACTCCTACGAGCAGTACTTC. As protein: CAYDRANSYEQYF.

The chain employs TRBV10-2 and TRBJ2-6; TRBD1 matches at 8 bases. CDR1 is WSHSY and CDR2 is SAAADI in the germline V gene. The CDR3 totals 16 residues. The V gene end was trimmed by 5 bases and the J gene end by 2 bases; junction bases not matched to a gene: 5. CDR3 residues: CASSSTGVAGANVLTF. The CDR3 DNA follows: TGCGCCAGCAGTTCGACAGGGGTAGCTGGGGCCAACGTCCTGACTTTC.

V usage is TRBV7-2 and J usage is TRBJ2-3; 8 bases match TRBD2. The CDR3 has 14 amino acids. Germline CDR1 is SGHTA and CDR2 is FQGNSA. Trimming cost V 3 bases and J 3 bases; bases outside gene matches: 2. This chain's CDR3 is CASSFSGRTDTQYF. CDR3 bases: TGTGCCAGCAGCTTCAGCGGGAGAACAGATACGCAGTATTTT.

This clone has only a few counts. This chain connects TRBV19 to TRBJ2-7, with D possibly TRBD1 on 5 matching bases. Deletions cut 2 bases from V and 6 bases from J, with 11 bases between. CDR1 LNHDA and CDR2 SQIVND come from the germline V gene (reference sequence). The CDR3 contains 13 residues. The CDR3 nucleotides read TGTGCCAGTAGTATAACGCGCCAGGGCGAGCAGTACTTC. Its protein is CASSITRQGEQYF. Using reference TRBV19 and TRBJ2-7 for the parts outside the CDR3, the full variable domain is DGGITQSPKYLFRKEGQNVTLSCEQNLNHDAMYWYRQDPGQGLRLIYYSQIVNDFQKGDIAEGYSVSREKKESFPLTVTSAQKNPTAFYLCASSITRQGEQYFGPGTRLTVT.

The rearrangement joins TRBV19 to TRBJ2-1, with TRBD2 matching over 7 bases. The V gene's germline CDR1 is LNHDA and CDR2 SQIVND (reference sequence). CDR3 length: 14 amino acids. J was trimmed by 4 bases and V by 2 bases; bases with no gene match: 2. The CDR3 nucleotides are TGTGCCAGTAGTATAACTAGCGCGTACAATGAGCAGTTCTTC. The encoded protein is CASSITSAYNEQFF. The complete variable domain, with remaining parts taken from reference TRBV19 and TRBJ2-1, reads DGGITQSPKYLFRKEGQNVTLSCEQNLNHDAMYWYRQDPGQGLRLIYYSQIVNDFQKGDIAEGYSVSREKKESFPLTVTSAQKNPTAFYLCASSITSAYNEQFFGPGTRLTVL.

This chain connects TRBV7-2 to TRBJ1-1; D is undetermined. V was cut by 3 bases and J by 5 bases, with 13 bases left in between. This CDR3 comprises 14 residues. Germline V gene lookup returns CDR1 SGHTA and CDR2 FQGNSA. The CDR3 here is CASSLGHLVTEAFF. The CDR3 nucleotides are TGTGCCAGCAGCTTGGGTCACCTTGTAACTGAAGCTTTCTTT.

V is TRBV5-1 and J is TRBJ2-1; 12 bases are shared with TRBD2. CDR1 is SGHRS, CDR2 YFSETQ, per germline. The V and J ends lost 3 bases and 4 bases, in that order; junction bases with no gene match: 5. The length of the CDR3 is 16 residues. CDR3 sequence reads: CASSWGGLAGYNEQFF. DNA for the CDR3: TGCGCCAGCAGCTGGGGTGGACTAGCGGGGTACAATGAGCAGTTCTTC.

The rearrangement joins TRBV4-2 to TRBJ2-7; D unresolved. With 0 bases removed from V and 2 bases from J, the gap between germline ends came to 17 bases. This CDR3 comprises 17 residues. The germline gives CDR1 LGHNA, CDR2 YNFKEQ. Here the CDR3 reads CASSQDPWTRSTYEQYF. CDR3 DNA sequence: TGTGCCAGCAGCCAAGATCCGTGGACGCGAAGCACCTACGAGCAGTACTTC.

This chain joins TRBV11-2 and TRBJ2-7, with D perhaps matching TRBD1 or TRBD2 (5 bases each). The V gene lost 5 bases and the J gene lost 6 bases, with 14 bases spanning the gap. Germline V gene data show CDR1 as SGHAT and CDR2 as FQNNGV. This CDR3 region has 13 residues. The CDR3 loop reads CASSRTLGVEQYF. The CDR3 DNA reads TGTGCCAGCAGCCGGACTTTAGGGGTCGAGCAGTACTTC.

The chain couples TRBV5-1 to TRBJ2-3, with D tentatively TRBD1 or TRBD2 (5 bases each). This CDR3 region has 16 residues. The germline CDR1 and CDR2 sequences are SGHRS and YFSETQ. V was clipped by 4 bases and J by 0 bases, with 15 bases between them. The CDR3 is CASSIRGTESTDTQYF. The CDR3 DNA follows: TGCGCCAGCAGCATACGTGGGACGGAGAGCACAGATACGCAGTATTTT.

The chain recombines TRBV28 with TRBJ1-5, with D unclear. V was cut by 7 bases and J by 4 bases, with 8 bases left in between. Per the germline V gene, CDR1 is MDHEN and CDR2 is SYDVKM. The CDR3 totals 12 residues. The CDR3 coding sequence is TGTGCCAGCAAGCGCCTAAATCAGCCCCAGCATTTT. Translating it yields CASKRLNQPQHF.

The rearrangement uses TRBV27 and TRBJ2-2, with unresolved D. The CDR3 spans 16 residues. Germline-derived CDR1 and CDR2 are MNHEY and SMNVEV (reference sequence). The V and J ends lost 6 bases and 0 bases respectively, with 14 bases between them. The DNA of the CDR3 is TGTGCCAGCAGGGATGGACCAACGTCGAACACCGGGGAGCTGTTTTTT. It specifies CASRDGPTSNTGELFF.

The chain employs TRBV28 and TRBJ2-7; 11 bases line up with TRBD2. Germline-derived CDR1 and CDR2 are MDHEN and SYDVKM. Trimming removed 5 bases from V and 5 bases from J; junction bases left unmatched: 8. The CDR3 is 15 residues long. The CDR3: CASSPLTSGSNEQYF. The CDR3, as DNA: TGTGCCAGCAGTCCTCTTACTAGCGGGAGTAACGAGCAGTACTTC.

The chain is built from TRBV25-1 and TRBJ2-7, with 8 nucleotides matching TRBD1. V trimming: 5 bases; J trimming: 2 bases; junction bases outside the gene matches: 8. The germline V gene has CDR1 MGHDK and CDR2 SYGVNS. CDR3 length: 15 amino acids. CDR3 DNA sequence: TGTGCCAGCAGTATGCAGGGGGCCATGACCTACGAGCAGTACTTC. This encodes CASSMQGAMTYEQYF.

The V and J genes are TRBV29-1 and TRBJ2-7; a weak D match, TRBD2 (7 bases). Germline CDR1 is SQVTM and CDR2 is ANQGSEA. The CDR3 totals 13 residues. V lost 7 bases and J lost 9, with 22 bases in between. The CDR3 DNA reads as TGCAGCGACTGGGGGGGCGGGAAAGGCTCGCAGTACTTC. It translates to CSDWGGGKGSQYF.

V usage is TRBV7-9 and J usage is TRBJ2-7; 14 bases match TRBD2. From germline, CDR1 is SEHNR and CDR2 FQNEAQ (reference sequence). With V trimmed by 4 bases and J by 6 bases, 8 bases remained unmatched. The CDR3 spans 16 residues. The CDR3 DNA sequence: TGTGCCAGCAGCTACCCCGGGACTAGCGGGAGTTCCGAGCAGTACTTC. Protein sequence: CASSYPGTSGSSEQYF.

CDR3 bases: TGTGCCAGCAGCCGCGGCTTAACGGAAACAGATACGCAGTATTTT. Amino acid sequence: CASSRGLTETDTQYF. The chain combines TRBV7-9 with TRBJ2-3; D is unclear. The length of the CDR3 is 15 residues. With 5 bases removed from V and 3 bases from J, the gap between germline ends came to 15 bases. CDR1 is SEHNR and CDR2 is FQNEAQ in the germline V gene (reference sequence).

The V and J genes are TRBV7-9 and TRBJ1-1, with TRBD1 identical over 7 bases. CDR3 length: 13 residues. Germline loops: CDR1 SEHNR, CDR2 FQNEAQ (reference sequence). The J segment lost 4 bases and the V segment lost 3 bases, leaving 2 bases of the junction unmatched. The CDR3 loop reads CASSFGQVTEAFF. The CDR3 bases are TGTGCCAGCAGCTTCGGACAGGTCACTGAAGCTTTCTTT.

This chain uses TRBV29-1 with TRBJ1-2, with 7 bases that match TRBD1. V shed 2 bases and J 4 bases; nucleotides not matched to a gene: 7. Germline CDR1 reads SQVTM; CDR2 reads ANQGSEA. The CDR3 runs to 14 residues. The DNA for the CDR3 is TGCAGCGTTGAAAAAGGGGGACAGTCCTATGGCTACACCTTC. This translates into CSVEKGGQSYGYTF.

The V call is TRBV6-6, the J call TRBJ2-2, with TRBD1 matching over 8 bases. The CDR3 sequence is 13 residues long. Germline-derived CDR1 and CDR2 are MNHNY and SVGAGI (reference sequence). V shed 10 bases and J 6 bases; nucleotides not matched to a gene: 7. In nucleotides, the CDR3 is TGTGCCACCCGTACAGGGGGTGCCGGGGAGCTGTTTTTT. It is translated as CATRTGGAGELFF.

The chain couples TRBV19 to TRBJ2-1, with D tentatively TRBD1 or TRBD2 (5 bases each). The CDR3 covers 18 residues. CDR1 LNHDA and CDR2 SQIVND come from the germline V gene (reference sequence). The V and J ends lost 2 bases and 0 bases respectively, with 17 bases between them. The CDR3 DNA follows: TGTGCCAGTAGTATAACGTATCGAGGGGCCAGCTCCTACAATGAGCAGTTCTTC. Translation: CASSITYRGASSYNEQFF.

This sequence joins TRBV19 and TRBJ2-1, with TRBD2 identical over 7 bases. Trimming cost V 4 bases and J 6 bases; bases outside gene matches: 9. This CDR3 has 15 residues. Germline assignment: CDR1 LNHDA and CDR2 SQIVND (reference sequence). DNA for the CDR3: TGTGCCAGTAGTACCGTGCAGGGAGGGCGCAATGAGCAGTTCTTC. This gives the protein CASSTVQGGRNEQFF.

The rearrangement joins TRBV19 to TRBJ2-7; possibly TRBD1 or TRBD2 for D (7 bases each). V lost 6 bases and J lost 5, with 17 bases in between. The CDR3 has 14 residues. Germline CDR1 and CDR2: LNHDA and SQIVND (reference sequence). In DNA, the CDR3 is TGTGCCAGTAGGGTGGGGAGGGGGCGCGACGAGCAGTACTTC. It codes for CASRVGRGRDEQYF.

The genes are TRBV4-1 and TRBJ2-5; either TRBD1 or TRBD2 may fit D (5 bases each). The germline gives CDR1 MGHRA, CDR2 YSYEKL. This CDR3 is built from 14 residues. Trimming took 6 bases from V and 2 from J, leaving 13 bases between them. In nucleotides, the CDR3 is TGCGCCAGCAGGTGGGACGTACGACAAGAGACCCAGTACTTC. This gives the protein CASRWDVRQETQYF.

This chain links TRBV28 with TRBJ2-7; weak D call: TRBD1 (6 bases). CDR3 length equals 12 residues. V lost 7 bases and J 4 bases, leaving 11 bases between the germline ends. Germline CDR1 reads MDHEN; CDR2 reads SYDVKM. CDR3 residues: CASTAGQYEQYF. The DNA for the CDR3 is TGTGCCAGCACCGCCGGACAGTACGAGCAGTACTTC.

This chain connects TRBV28 to TRBJ2-7; tentatively, D is TRBD1 (7 bases). Germline V gene lookup returns CDR1 MDHEN and CDR2 SYDVKM. The CDR3 has 15 residues. Deletions cut 3 bases from V and 7 bases from J, with 19 bases between. The CDR3 sequence is CASSFPQGGVGEQYF. The CDR3 DNA reads TGTGCCAGCAGTTTTCCCCAGGGGGGAGTGGGTGAGCAGTACTTC.

V is TRBV6-1 and J is TRBJ1-5; D ambiguous. The CDR3 runs 13 residues. V was trimmed by 6 bases and J by 7 bases, leaving 13 bases between them. Per germline, CDR1 MNHNS and CDR2 SASEGT. CDR3: CASRKALGQPQHF. DNA of the CDR3: TGTGCCAGCAGAAAGGCTTTAGGGCAGCCCCAGCATTTT.

The chain couples TRBV6-1 to TRBJ1-1; D call uncertain. In germline, CDR1 is MNHNS, CDR2 SASEGT. The V and J ends lost 4 bases and 4 bases respectively, with 13 bases between them. This CDR3 is 14 amino acids long. The CDR3 protein is CASSVEAWATEAFF. As DNA, the CDR3 is TGTGCCAGCAGTGTTGAGGCATGGGCCACTGAAGCTTTCTTT.

This chain joins TRBV7-9 and TRBJ1-2; D remains unclear. Germline V gives CDR1 SEHNR, CDR2 FQNEAQ (reference sequence). The CDR3 runs 16 residues. Trimming removed 5 bases from V and 3 bases from J, with 19 bases in between. The CDR3 sequence is CASSPRNPPLYYGYTF. The CDR3 DNA follows: TGTGCCAGCAGCCCCCGCAATCCCCCCCTTTACTATGGCTACACCTTC.